The next 17 T cell receptor beta chains were all read from a single sample in a study of T cells in Graves' hyperthyroidism and ophthalmopathy. RNA transcripts served as the template for amplifying TCR beta CDR3 regions. First-round RT-PCR of the TCR CDR3 relied on the HTBI primer set. TCRdb redid the calling of the multiplex PCR reads with MiXCR, one entry per CDR3 protein. The repertoire has approximately 600,000 distinct CDR3 sequences, 13% to 15% of them found once; the top ten carry about 7%. Sequenced sample: blood. The receptor source for this set is a woman between 18 and 29 years old with Graves' ophthalmopathy.

This clonotype has a count of ten or more. The J gene is TRBJ2-3, the V gene TRBV9, with D hard to call. Germline CDR1 reads SGDLS; CDR2 reads YYNGEE. Trimming took off 0 bases at V and 2 bases at J, with 7 bases between the two ends. The CDR3 contains 14 residues. The chain's CDR3 is CASSVETATDTQYF. CDR3 nucleotides: TGTGCCAGCAGCGTAGAAACGGCCACAGATACGCAGTATTTT.

V and J are TRBV27 and TRBJ2-1, with 11 bases fitting TRBD2. The V gene end was trimmed by 4 bases and the J gene end by 10 bases; junction bases not matched to a gene: 3. Per germline, CDR1 MNHEY and CDR2 SMNVEV (reference sequence). CDR3 length: 13 amino acids. The CDR3 DNA sequence: TGTGCCAGCAGTTGGGGACTAGCGGCGGAGCAGTTCTTC. Protein sequence: CASSWGLAAEQFF.

The genes are TRBV18 and TRBJ1-1; D might be TRBD1 (6 bases). V was pared by 0 bases and J by 4 bases, with 15 bases between. The CDR3 runs 16 residues. Germline CDR1 is KGHSH and CDR2 is LQKENI. The CDR3 DNA follows: TGTGCCAGCTCACCACCATCTTTGGGGGGCGCCACTGAAGCTTTCTTT. Translated, it gives CASSPPSLGGATEAFF.

This clonotype was recorded many times. The rearrangement uses TRBV28 and TRBJ1-2; a possible D gene is TRBD1 (5 bases). In germline, CDR1 is MDHEN, CDR2 SYDVKM. The CDR3 runs 15 residues. V was trimmed by 2 bases and J by 0 bases, leaving 10 bases between them. The CDR3 reads CASSLLRGANYGYTF. The CDR3 DNA follows: TGTGCCAGCAGTTTACTTAGGGGAGCTAACTATGGCTACACCTTC.

This clonotype was counted ten times or more. The rearrangement links TRBV2 to TRBJ1-1, with no clear D. Germline V lookup: CDR1 SNHLY, CDR2 FYNNEI. The CDR3 contains 13 residues. The V and J ends lost 8 bases and 0 bases respectively, with 10 bases between them. The DNA for the CDR3 is TGTGCCAGCTTTACGCGAATGAACACTGAAGCTTTCTTT. It specifies CASFTRMNTEAFF.

This clonotype was counted many times. The genes are TRBV20-1 and TRBJ2-7, with 9 bases identical to TRBD2. Germline CDR1 reads DFQATT; CDR2 reads SNEGSKA (reference sequence). V was pared by 3 bases and J by 1 base, with 19 bases of the junction left unmatched. The CDR3 consists of 19 residues. CDR3 loop: CSASWRGLAGKMGSYEQYF. In nucleotides, the CDR3 is TGCAGTGCTAGTTGGCGAGGGCTAGCGGGAAAAATGGGATCCTACGAGCAGTACTTC.

This clonotype was detected ten times or more. CDR3 protein: CASSLVGQGENYGYTF. CDR3 nucleotides: TGTGCCAGCAGTTTGGTAGGACAGGGAGAAAACTATGGCTACACCTTC. J is TRBJ1-2 and V is TRBV27; 8 nucleotides agree with TRBD1. J lost 2 bases, V lost 3 bases, and 8 bases had no gene match. The CDR3 covers 16 residues. CDR1 is MNHEY and CDR2 is SMNVEV in the germline V gene (reference sequence).

V gene TRBV10-3 combines with J gene TRBJ1-3; D not certain. The germline gives CDR1 ENHRY, CDR2 SYGVKD. V was clipped by 3 bases and J by 0 bases, with 9 bases between them. CDR3 length: 15 residues. CDR3 sequence (DNA): TGTGCCATCAGTGATTATTGGAGCTCTGGAAACACCATATATTTT. This gives the protein CAISDYWSSGNTIYF.

In this sample, this clonotype turned up many times. J is TRBJ2-7 and V is TRBV6-4; D might be TRBD2 (5 bases). The CDR3 totals 15 residues. The germline CDR1 and CDR2 sequences are MRHNA and SNTAGT. V lost 0 bases and J lost 4, with 13 bases in between. CDR3 DNA: TGTGCCAGCAGTGACTCCGGGGTTATACCTTACGAGCAGTACTTC. It encodes CASSDSGVIPYEQYF.

The chain couples TRBV4-1 to TRBJ1-5; tentatively, D is TRBD1 (6 bases). The germline CDR1 and CDR2 sequences are MGHRA and YSYEKL. V was cut by 5 bases and J by 5 bases, with 16 bases left in between. The CDR3 loop spans 15 amino acids. This CDR3 is CASSYYFPGDQPQHF. The CDR3 DNA is TGCGCCAGCAGCTACTACTTTCCAGGGGATCAGCCCCAGCATTTT.

J is TRBJ1-2 and V is TRBV6-2 or TRBV6-3; D remains unclear. CDR3 length: 12 residues. Germline CDR1 MNHEY, CDR2 SVGEGT. V was clipped by 6 bases and J by 5 bases, with 10 bases between them. This CDR3 is CASRTLWYGYTF. In nucleotides, the CDR3 is TGTGCCAGCAGGACTCTGTGGTATGGCTACACCTTC.

This clonotype showed up just a few times. The rearrangement links TRBV7-6 to TRBJ2-2, with TRBD2 matching over 9 bases. Germline V gene lookup returns CDR1 SGHVS and CDR2 FNYEAQ. The CDR3 is made up of 15 amino acids. Trimming took 1 base from V and 7 from J; bases not matched to a gene: 4. In nucleotides, the CDR3 is TGTGCCAGCAGCTTAGTAAGCGGGAGGATCGGGGAGCTGTTTTTT. As protein: CASSLVSGRIGELFF. The full variable domain, completed using reference TRBV7-6 and TRBJ2-2, is GAGVSQSPRYKVTKRGQDVALRCDPISGHVSLYWYRQALGQGPEFLTYFNYEAQQDKSGLPNDRFSAERPEGSISTLTIQRTEQRDSAMYRCASSLVSGRIGELFFGEGSRLTVL.

The V and J genes are TRBV27 and TRBJ1-5; 8 positions match TRBD1. The ends lost 5 bases at V and 6 bases at J; junction bases unmatched: 6. There are 14 residues in the CDR3. The germline V gene has CDR1 MNHEY and CDR2 SMNVEV (reference sequence). In nucleotides, the CDR3 is TGTGCCAGCAGTAACCAGGGGGCGAGTCAGCCCCAGCATTTT. Protein: CASSNQGASQPQHF.

This clonotype was picked up many times. The genes are TRBV24-1 and TRBJ2-1; a weak D match, TRBD2 (5 bases). The CDR3 length is 15 residues. CDR1 and CDR2 (germline): KGHDR, SFDVKD. Trimming removed 0 bases from V and 0 bases from J, with 5 bases in between. CDR3 nucleotide sequence: TGTGCCACCAGTGATTTGACTAGCTCCTACAATGAGCAGTTCTTC. Its translation is CATSDLTSSYNEQFF.

This clonotype was counted between two and nine times. The genes are TRBV19 and TRBJ2-7; 7 bases align to TRBD1. The germline gives CDR1 LNHDA, CDR2 SQIVND (reference sequence). V shed 5 bases, J shed 3 bases, and the junction held 4 bases outside the gene matches. The length of the CDR3 is 13 residues. The CDR3 nucleotides read TGTGCCAGTAGTCGACAGGGAAACTACGAGCAGTACTTC. This translates into CASSRQGNYEQYF.

This clonotype was seen ten or more times. The chain employs TRBV20-1 and TRBJ1-5, with D perhaps TRBD1 (6 bases). The CDR3 totals 14 residues. Germline CDR1 reads DFQATT; CDR2 reads SNEGSKA (reference sequence). V lost 2 bases, J lost 0 bases, and 8 bases lay in between. The CDR3 DNA reads as TGCAGTGCTAGACCAGGGGATAGCAATCAGCCCCAGCATTTT. It codes for CSARPGDSNQPQHF.

This clonotype was picked up many times. The V call is TRBV10-3, the J call TRBJ2-7; 10 bases map to TRBD2. Germline trimming cut 0 bases from V and 3 bases from J; bases unmatched to any gene: 8. Germline loops: CDR1 ENHRY, CDR2 SYGVKD. The CDR3 length is 17 residues. The CDR3 DNA sequence: TGTGCCATCAGTGAGTCGACCTCCCTAGCGGGGGTCTACGAGCAGTACTTC. This sequence encodes CAISESTSLAGVYEQYF.